Listed below are T cell receptor beta chains from one sample, sequenced in a study of blood T cell repertoires in COVID-19. The repertoire was sequenced with immunoSEQ multiplex PCR; TCRdb's copy has only in-frame clones and lacks some. Counted here are under 250,000 clones, approximately 88% occurring once; the ten biggest clones make up roughly 3.7%. The sequencing sample was made of PBMCs or T cells enriched from blood (not recorded which). Every receptor here comes from a woman aged 25 to 39 who had been exposed to COVID-19. CDR3s include the opening cysteine and the closing phenylalanine or tryptophan. A D gene is named only where the DNA matches it firmly. Part of the rows lack a size; the others show once, few, many or a class for expanded clones.

D: NA; J: TRBJ2-7; size: NA; V: TRBV4-2; CDR3: CASSQDLPQEFSSYEQYF; DNA: TGTGCCAGCAGCCAAGACCTACCACAGGAGTTCAGCTCCTACGAGCAGTACTTC
D: NA; J: TRBJ1-5; size: NA; V: TRBV3-1/TRBV3-2; CDR3: CASSQGGGDDSNQPQHF; DNA: TGTGCCAGCAGCCAGGGGGGGGGCGATGACAGCAATCAGCCCCAGCATTTT
D: NA; J: TRBJ1-2; size: NA; V: TRBV2; CDR3: CASSPGGGATNYGYTF; DNA: TGTGCCAGCAGCCCAGGCGGGGGGGCTACTAACTATGGCTACACCTTC
D: TRBD1; J: TRBJ1-2; size: once; V: TRBV12-3/TRBV12-4; CDR3: CASHIRTGHGYTF; DNA: TGTGCCAGCCACATACGGACAGGGCATGGCTACACCTTC
D: NA; J: TRBJ2-3; size: NA; V: TRBV29-1; CDR3: CSVEGAGMADTQYF; DNA: TGCAGCGTTGAAGGTGCAGGGATGGCAGATACGCAGTATTTT
D: NA; J: TRBJ2-3; size: NA; V: TRBV20-1; CDR3: CSASLIVSDTQYF; DNA: TGCAGTGCTAGTTTAATAGTATCAGATACGCAGTATTTT
D: NA; J: TRBJ2-2; size: once; V: TRBV9; CDR3: CASSVSGLPYSGELFF; DNA: TGTGCCAGCAGCGTATCAGGACTACCTTACTCCGGGGAGCTGTTTTTT
D: TRBD1; J: TRBJ2-7; size: NA; V: TRBV11-2; CDR3: CASSLTGGYEQYF; DNA: TGTGCCAGCAGCCTCACAGGGGGCTACGAGCAGTACTTC
D: NA; J: TRBJ2-7; size: NA; V: TRBV10-3; CDR3: CAISEKGDGHSFSYEQYF; DNA: TGTGCCATCAGTGAGAAGGGGGACGGCCATTCCTTCTCCTACGAGCAGTACTTC
D: TRBD2; J: TRBJ2-1; size: NA; V: TRBV3-1/TRBV3-2; CDR3: CASSQTGLAGGYNEQFF; DNA: TGTGCCAGCAGCCAGACGGGACTAGCGGGAGGTTACAATGAGCAGTTCTTC
D: NA; J: TRBJ1-2; size: NA; V: TRBV5-1; CDR3: CASSLGRSGGTDYGYTF; DNA: TGCGCCAGCAGCTTGGGTAGGAGTGGAGGGACCGATTATGGCTACACCTTC
D: TRBD1; J: TRBJ1-1; size: NA; V: TRBV5-4; CDR3: CASRLRVVGQGNTEAFF; DNA: TGTGCCAGCAGGTTGAGGGTTGTAGGACAGGGGAACACTGAAGCTTTCTTT
D: NA; J: TRBJ2-5; size: NA; V: TRBV18; CDR3: CASSPPGPETQYF; DNA: TGTGCCAGCTCACCACCGGGGCCAGAGACCCAGTACTTC
D: TRBD2; J: TRBJ2-7; size: NA; V: TRBV5-5; CDR3: CASSILAGSYEQYF; DNA: TGTGCCAGCAGCATACTAGCGGGATCTTACGAGCAGTACTTC
D: NA; J: TRBJ1-2; size: few; V: TRBV6-5; CDR3: CASRIYRSRIYGYTF; DNA: TGTGCCAGCAGAATCTACAGGAGCCGAATCTATGGCTACACCTTC
D: NA; J: TRBJ2-2; size: NA; V: TRBV12-3/TRBV12-4; CDR3: CASSQYTGELFF; DNA: TGTGCCAGCAGTCAGTACACCGGGGAGCTGTTTTTT
D: NA; J: TRBJ1-1; size: few; V: TRBV28; CDR3: CASSPLNTEAFF; DNA: TGTGCCAGCAGTCCACTAAACACTGAAGCTTTCTTT
D: TRBD2; J: TRBJ2-7; size: NA; V: TRBV6-5; CDR3: CASSYPASGGLYEQYF; DNA: TGTGCCAGCAGTTACCCCGCTAGCGGAGGCCTCTACGAGCAGTACTTC
D: NA; J: TRBJ1-1; size: NA; V: TRBV3-1/TRBV3-2; CDR3: CASSQEGGFTEAFF; DNA: TGTGCCAGCAGCCAAGAGGGGGGTTTCACTGAAGCTTTCTTT
D: NA; J: TRBJ2-1; size: NA; V: TRBV4-1; CDR3: CASSPRLVGGNEQFF; DNA: TGCGCCAGCAGCCCCAGACTAGTAGGAGGCAATGAGCAGTTCTTC
D: NA; J: TRBJ2-2; size: NA; V: TRBV18; CDR3: CASSPPIFGGTGELFF; DNA: TGTGCCAGCTCACCACCGATTTTCGGGGGCACCGGGGAGCTGTTTTTT
D: TRBD1; J: TRBJ1-2; size: NA; V: TRBV6-5; CDR3: CASRAPGQTNYGYTF; DNA: TGTGCCAGCAGAGCCCCGGGACAGACTAACTATGGCTACACCTTC
D: NA; J: TRBJ2-7; size: NA; V: TRBV19; CDR3: CASSAYRDSYEQYF; DNA: TGTGCCAGTAGTGCCTACAGGGACTCCTACGAGCAGTACTTC
D: NA; J: TRBJ2-6; size: NA; V: TRBV27; CDR3: CASRRYRGQREVGGANVLTF; DNA: TGTGCCAGCAGGCGGTACAGGGGGCAGCGGGAGGTTGGTGGGGCCAACGTCCTGACTTTC
D: TRBD2; J: TRBJ2-1; size: NA; V: TRBV5-4; CDR3: CASSLGGRAYNEQFF; DNA: TGTGCCAGCAGCTTGGGCGGGAGGGCCTACAATGAGCAGTTCTTC
D: NA; J: TRBJ1-5; size: NA; V: TRBV2; CDR3: CASSPGTRYQPQHF; DNA: TGTGCCAGCAGCCCAGGGACACGATATCAGCCCCAGCATTTT
D: NA; J: TRBJ2-2; size: once; V: TRBV9; CDR3: CASSAGEAGELFF; DNA: TGTGCCAGCAGCGCTGGGGAGGCCGGGGAGCTGTTTTTT
D: NA; J: TRBJ2-2; size: NA; V: TRBV5-1; CDR3: CASSSLTTGDTGELFF; DNA: TGCGCCAGCAGCTCTCTGACCACCGGGGACACCGGGGAGCTGTTTTTT
D: NA; J: TRBJ2-1; size: once; V: TRBV24-1; CDR3: CATSDLRRGGIAYNEQFF; DNA: TGTGCCACCAGTGATTTGCGTAGAGGCGGGATAGCGTACAATGAGCAGTTCTTC
D: TRBD2; J: TRBJ2-7; size: NA; V: TRBV6-5; CDR3: CASSPRTSGSYEQYF; DNA: TGTGCCAGCAGTCCCCGGACTAGCGGGTCCTACGAGCAGTACTTC
D: NA; J: TRBJ1-1; size: NA; V: TRBV5-6; CDR3: CASSRIAVAAFF; DNA: TGTGCCAGCAGCCGAATCGCGGTGGCAGCTTTCTTT
D: NA; J: TRBJ2-7; size: NA; V: TRBV7-8; CDR3: CASSWRGGSAYEQYF; DNA: TGTGCCAGCAGCTGGAGGGGGGGCTCGGCCTACGAGCAGTACTTC
D: NA; J: TRBJ2-2; size: once; V: TRBV18; CDR3: CANPRGGLNTGELFF; DNA: TGTGCCAACCCAAGGGGCGGCCTCAACACCGGGGAGCTGTTTTTT
D: NA; J: TRBJ1-1; size: NA; V: TRBV12-3/TRBV12-4; CDR3: CASSTDRNTEAFF; DNA: TGTGCCAGCAGTACCGACAGGAACACTGAAGCTTTCTTT
D: NA; J: TRBJ1-2; size: few; V: TRBV5-6; CDR3: CASSLAGDYTF; DNA: TGTGCCAGCAGCTTAGCGGGGGACTACACCTTC
D: NA; J: TRBJ1-2; size: NA; V: TRBV18; CDR3: CASSFESGKNYGYTF; DNA: TGTGCCAGCTCTTTCGAATCAGGGAAAAACTATGGCTACACCTTC
D: TRBD1; J: TRBJ1-6; size: NA; V: TRBV5-5; CDR3: CATARRGDRNNSPLHF; DNA: TGTGCCACAGCCCGAAGGGGGGACAGAAATAATTCACCCCTCCACTTT
D: TRBD2; J: TRBJ2-7; size: NA; V: TRBV6-2/TRBV6-3; CDR3: CASSRAGGPGEQYF; DNA: TGTGCCAGCAGTCGAGCGGGAGGGCCAGGTGAGCAGTACTTC
D: NA; J: TRBJ2-1; size: NA; V: TRBV3-1/TRBV3-2; CDR3: CASSPWAGRSYNEQFF; DNA: TGTGCCAGCAGCCCGTGGGCGGGTCGCTCCTACAATGAGCAGTTCTTC
D: NA; J: TRBJ2-7; size: NA; V: TRBV7-2; CDR3: CASSLALGGGGHLREQYF; DNA: TGTGCCAGCAGCTTAGCCCTGGGGGGAGGGGGACACCTACGCGAGCAGTACTTC
D: NA; J: TRBJ1-3; size: NA; V: TRBV20-1; CDR3: CSALGGNTIYF; DNA: TGCAGTGCTCTAGGAGGAAACACCATATATTTT
D: NA; J: TRBJ1-3; size: once; V: TRBV2; CDR3: CAGTGGNTIYF; DNA: TGTGCCGGTACAGGGGGAAACACCATATATTTT
D: NA; J: TRBJ1-6; size: NA; V: TRBV11-3; CDR3: CASSSKLNSPLHF; DNA: TGTGCCAGCAGCTCGAAGCTTAATTCACCCCTCCACTTT
D: TRBD1; J: TRBJ1-2; size: once; V: TRBV7-2; CDR3: CASSSKRTGRGYTF; DNA: TGTGCCAGCAGCTCCAAAAGGACAGGGCGTGGCTACACCTTC
D: NA; J: TRBJ1-4; size: few; V: TRBV21-1; CDR3: CASTPGNEKLFF; DNA: TGTGCCAGCACCCCAGGGAATGAAAAACTGTTTTTT
D: TRBD1; J: TRBJ1-2; size: NA; V: TRBV5-1; CDR3: CASSLGTGVGYTF; DNA: TGCGCCAGCAGCTTGGGGACAGGGGTTGGCTACACCTTC
D: TRBD1; J: TRBJ1-6; size: NA; V: TRBV2; CDR3: CASSRPRDRGGSLTSPLHF; DNA: TGTGCCAGCAGCCGACCCCGGGACAGGGGAGGTAGCCTGACTTCACCCCTCCACTTT
D: TRBD2; J: TRBJ2-4; size: NA; V: TRBV6-5; CDR3: CASSYSGGRINIQYF; DNA: TGTGCCAGCAGTTACTCGGGGGGGAGGATAAACATTCAGTACTTC
D: TRBD1; J: TRBJ1-5; size: once; V: TRBV19; CDR3: CASSIQGANQPQHF; DNA: TGTGCCAGTAGTATACAGGGGGCTAATCAGCCCCAGCATTTT
D: TRBD2; J: TRBJ2-3; size: NA; V: TRBV28; CDR3: CASSWSRGLAGSSTDTQYF; DNA: TGTGCCAGCAGTTGGTCGCGTGGGTTAGCGGGGTCTTCCACAGATACGCAGTATTTT
D: NA; J: TRBJ2-5; size: NA; V: TRBV29-1; CDR3: CSVEHSGRWAQYF; DNA: TGCAGCGTTGAGCATTCGGGTCGGTGGGCCCAGTACTTC
D: NA; J: TRBJ1-4; size: NA; V: TRBV18; CDR3: CASSPPTEDNEKLFF; DNA: TGTGCCAGCTCACCCCCCACGGAGGACAATGAAAAACTGTTTTTT
D: TRBD2; J: TRBJ2-7; size: NA; V: TRBV5-1; CDR3: CASSLGTSGSRYEQYF; DNA: TGCGCCAGCAGCTTGGGGACTAGCGGGAGTCGGTACGAGCAGTACTTC
D: NA; J: TRBJ1-4; size: NA; V: TRBV19; CDR3: CASSIQYTGWTNEKLFF; DNA: TGTGCCAGTAGTATCCAGTATACAGGGTGGACTAATGAAAAACTGTTTTTT
D: TRBD1; J: TRBJ1-4; size: NA; V: TRBV7-9; CDR3: CASRRDSTNEKLFF; DNA: TGTGCCAGCAGGAGGGACAGCACTAATGAAAAACTGTTTTTT
D: TRBD1; J: TRBJ1-2; size: NA; V: TRBV27; CDR3: CASSLRGPAGYTF; DNA: TGTGCCAGCAGTTTAAGGGGGCCCGCTGGCTACACCTTC
D: NA; J: TRBJ2-3; size: NA; V: TRBV5-1; CDR3: CASSNRQDTQYF; DNA: TGCGCCAGCAGCAACCGCCAGGATACGCAGTATTTT
D: NA; J: TRBJ1-2; size: NA; V: TRBV30; CDR3: CAWSGRGFYGYTF; DNA: TGTGCCTGGAGCGGCCGGGGGTTCTATGGCTACACCTTC
D: TRBD2; J: TRBJ2-7; size: NA; V: TRBV3-1/TRBV3-2; CDR3: CASSQDLTSGRRAYF; DNA: TGTGCCAGCAGCCAAGATTTAACTAGCGGGAGGAGAGCGTACTTC